The 30 T cell receptor beta chains below all came from one sample that was sequenced in a study of blood T cell repertoires in COVID-19. The assay was immunoSEQ multiplex PCR, and TCRdb's table has in-frame clones only and misses some. Altogether roughly 93,000 clones are present, roughly nine tenths being singletons, with the ten largest covering about 8.1%. Sequencing was done on a sample of peripheral blood. The receptors originated from a man aged 50 to 59 with acute or convalescent COVID-19.

The rearrangement links TRBV3-1 (or the pseudogene TRBV3-2) to TRBJ2-4, with 12 bases fitting TRBD2. CDR3 length: 17 amino acids. From germline, CDR1 is LGHDT and CDR2 YNNKEL (reference sequence). V gave up 0 bases and J gave up 9 bases; unmatched junction bases: 9. CDR3 nucleotide sequence: TGTGCCAGCAGCCAAGATCCTAGCGGGGGGGCCACTAGCATTCAGTACTTC. It specifies CASSQDPSGGATSIQYF.

The CDR3 loop reads CASSQGSGLAGRDTQYF. The CDR3 coding sequence is TGTGCCAGCAGCCAAGGATCGGGACTAGCGGGGAGAGATACGCAGTATTTT. The chain combines TRBV3-1 (or the pseudogene TRBV3-2) with TRBJ2-3, with 13 positions matching TRBD2. The CDR3 spans 17 residues. The germline V gene encodes CDR1 LGHDT and CDR2 YNNKEL (reference sequence). V was clipped by 1 base and J by 5 bases; unmatched bases: 6.

The chain has TRBV28 and TRBJ1-2, with 10 bases aligning to TRBD1. The CDR3 runs 14 residues. Germline CDR1 and CDR2: MDHEN and SYDVKM. The V gene end was trimmed by 4 bases and the J gene end by 3 bases; junction bases not matched to a gene: 2. The CDR3 nucleotides read TGTGCCAGCAGTTGGGACAGGGGTGACTATGGCTACACCTTC. It yields the protein CASSWDRGDYGYTF.

The rearrangement joins TRBV5-1 to TRBJ2-5; 9 bases are a match to TRBD2. The CDR3 has 15 residues. After removal of 5 bases from V and 4 bases from J, the junction contained 9 bases not matched to a gene. CDR1 is SGHRS, CDR2 YFSETQ, per germline. CDR3 DNA sequence: TGCGCCAGCAGACTTAATCCGACTAGCGGAGAGACCCAGTACTTC. Amino acid sequence: CASRLNPTSGETQYF.

V usage is TRBV10-3 and J usage is TRBJ2-7, with D possibly matching TRBD1 (5 bases). Per germline, CDR1 ENHRY and CDR2 SYGVKD. The CDR3 loop spans 11 amino acids. V lost 5 bases and J lost 4, with 6 bases in between. The DNA for the CDR3 is TGTGCCATCAGTCAGGGTTACGAGCAGTACGTC. The encoded protein is CAISQGYEQYV.

For this clone: At one of its ends the junction is not consistent with the germline gene, which may arise from a read error. The chain carries TRBV29-1 and TRBJ1-6; D unresolved. This CDR3 contains 14 residues. CDR1 and CDR2 from the germline V gene are SQVTM and ANQGSEA. This CDR3 is CSVQDGSGYSPLHF. CDR3 coding DNA: TGCAGCGTTCAAGATGGGAGTGGATACTCACCCCTCCACTTT.

The chain employs TRBV6-2 or TRBV6-3 and TRBJ2-1; 10 bases match TRBD2. This CDR3 is built from 15 residues. The junction had 3 bases not matched to a gene; V was cut back by 5 bases and J by 2 bases. Germline values: CDR1 MNHEY, CDR2 SVGEGT. The CDR3 nucleotides read TGTGCCAGCAGTAACAGCGGGGGGGCCTACAATGAGCAGTTCTTC. Translation gives CASSNSGGAYNEQFF.

The chain links TRBV9 to TRBJ2-2; D unclear. V shed 2 bases and J shed 6 bases, with 8 bases lying between them. Germline V gene data show CDR1 as SGDLS and CDR2 as YYNGEE. CDR3 length: 13 residues. CDR3 coding DNA: TGTGCCAGCAGCGTCCTTAGTGCCGGGGAGCTGTTTTTT. This sequence encodes CASSVLSAGELFF.

The chain combines TRBV3-1 (or the pseudogene TRBV3-2) with TRBJ1-2; 7 bases agree with TRBD1. The CDR3 covers 12 residues. The V segment lost 4 bases and the J segment 6 bases; nucleotides outside the gene matches: 2. CDR1 is LGHDT, CDR2 YNNKEL, per germline (reference sequence). The DNA of the CDR3 is TGTGCCAGCAGCCTCGGACAGGATGGCTACACCTTC. Translating gives CASSLGQDGYTF.

The chain employs TRBV9 and TRBJ1-2; a possible D gene is TRBD1 (6 bases). This CDR3 contains 14 residues. V gave up 2 bases and J gave up 0 bases, with 8 bases separating them. The germline gives CDR1 SGDLS, CDR2 YYNGEE. The CDR3 region has the DNA TGTGCCAGCAGCGTGGGGGACACTAACTATGGCTACACCTTC. Its protein is CASSVGDTNYGYTF.

The genes are TRBV6-5 and TRBJ1-5; D is undetermined. CDR3 length: 15 residues. Germline CDR1 and CDR2: MNHEY and SVGAGI. V gave up 5 bases and J gave up 2 bases, with 13 bases separating them. The CDR3 reads CASSPGLRGNQPQHF. CDR3 nucleotide sequence: TGTGCCAGCAGTCCCGGACTGAGGGGCAATCAGCCCCAGCATTTT.

CDR3 amino acids: CAIRALGVGTDGGSPTDTQYF. The CDR3 region has the DNA TGTGCCATCAGGGCCCTGGGCGTGGGCACAGATGGTGGGTCCCCAACAGATACGCAGTATTTT. The chain combines TRBV10-3 with TRBJ2-3, with unresolved D. The CDR3 contains 21 residues. Per germline, CDR1 ENHRY and CDR2 SYGVKD. The ends were cut back, 6 bases at V and 3 bases at J, with 34 bases in the middle.

The chain has TRBV19 and TRBJ1-1; TRBD1 aligns across 9 bases. The CDR3 runs 15 residues. Losses at the gene ends were 8 bases for V and 2 bases for J; bases not matched to a gene: 9. In germline, CDR1 is LNHDA, CDR2 SQIVND (reference sequence). Written as DNA, the CDR3 is TGTGCCAGTTGCTATCTGACAGGGGGTAACACTGAAGCTTTCTTT. Translated: CASCYLTGGNTEAFF.

The V gene is TRBV29-1, the J gene TRBJ2-1, with 13 positions matching TRBD2. Germline V gene sequence: CDR1 SQVTM, CDR2 ANQGSEA. The length of the CDR3 is 15 residues. Trimming cost V 8 bases and J 6 bases; bases outside gene matches: 10. CDR3 coding DNA: TGCAGCTCCACCGGGACTAGCGGGGTCGTCAATGAGCAGTTCTTC. Translation: CSSTGTSGVVNEQFF.

The rearrangement joins TRBV3-1 (or the pseudogene TRBV3-2) to TRBJ2-3, with 8 bases aligning to TRBD1. J was trimmed by 2 bases and V by 1 base; bases with no gene match: 2. CDR1 and CDR2 (germline): LGHDT, YNNKEL (reference sequence). CDR3 length equals 15 residues. The CDR3 protein is CASSQGQGSTDTQYF. The CDR3 DNA reads TGTGCCAGCAGCCAAGGACAGGGGTCCACAGATACGCAGTATTTT.

The chain couples TRBV10-3 to TRBJ2-7; 7 bases are shared with TRBD1. This CDR3 has 13 amino acids. CDR1 ENHRY and CDR2 SYGVKD come from the germline V gene. V lost 4 bases, J lost 5 bases, and 5 bases stayed unmatched. The CDR3 region is CAISGQGKDEQYF. As DNA, the CDR3 is TGTGCCATCAGTGGACAGGGTAAAGACGAGCAGTACTTC.

This chain uses TRBV29-1 with TRBJ1-2; 8 positions match TRBD1. This CDR3 comprises 14 residues. The V gene end was trimmed by 6 bases and the J gene end by 3 bases; junction bases not matched to a gene: 9. Germline-derived CDR1 and CDR2 are SQVTM and ANQGSEA. DNA of the CDR3: TGCAGCGTCGATACAGGGGGAGTAGACTATGGCTACACCTTC. Protein: CSVDTGGVDYGYTF.

This chain uses TRBV3-1 (or the pseudogene TRBV3-2) with TRBJ2-4, with D hard to call. Germline V gives CDR1 LGHDT, CDR2 YNNKEL (reference sequence). The germline V and J ends were trimmed by 4 bases and 1 base, with 5 bases remaining between them. This CDR3 region has 13 residues. The CDR3 bases are TGTGCCAGCAGCCCCGGGGCCAAAAACATTCAGTACTTC. It yields the protein CASSPGAKNIQYF.

The sample holds a few counts of this clone. The chain uses TRBV5-1 and TRBJ2-6, with D possibly matching TRBD2 (5 bases). The CDR3 has 14 residues. The V end lost 3 bases, the J end lost 2 bases, and 6 bases lay between the germline ends. Germline V gene data show CDR1 as SGHRS and CDR2 as YFSETQ. The CDR3 bases are TGCGCCAGCAGCTGGAGGCCTGGGGCCAACGTCCTGACTTTC. Residues: CASSWRPGANVLTF.

The chain uses TRBV7-2 and TRBJ2-1; TRBD2 aligns across 12 bases. CDR1 SGHTA and CDR2 FQGNSA come from the germline V gene. J lost 1 base, V lost 5 bases, and 12 bases had no gene match. The CDR3 loop spans 19 amino acids. CDR3 amino acids: CASSGGLAGLTGSYNEQFF. CDR3 DNA: TGTGCCAGCAGCGGGGGACTAGCGGGCTTAACTGGGTCCTACAATGAGCAGTTCTTC.

This clone was recorded once. This chain joins TRBV5-1 and TRBJ2-1; 8 bases line up with TRBD1. The CDR3 is made up of 14 amino acids. Germline values: CDR1 SGHRS, CDR2 YFSETQ. The junction had 5 bases not matched to a gene; V was cut back by 4 bases and J by 5 bases. The CDR3 DNA is TGCGCCAGCAGCGGACAGGGTTGGCACAATGAGCAGTTCTTC. Residues: CASSGQGWHNEQFF.

Here the CDR3 reads CASSQDSYYGYTF. The CDR3 DNA reads as TGCGCCAGCAGCCAGGACAGCTACTATGGCTACACCTTC. The rearrangement uses TRBV5-1 and TRBJ1-2; the D gene is possibly TRBD1 (6 bases). Trimming removed 4 bases at V and 3 bases at J, with 10 bases between. The CDR3 consists of 13 residues. CDR1 SGHRS and CDR2 YFSETQ come from the germline V gene.

The chain combines TRBV7-2 with TRBJ1-6; D not certain. Germline lookup yields CDR1 SGHTA and CDR2 FQGNSA. The CDR3 length is 15 residues. V gave up 1 base and J gave up 6 bases, with 10 bases separating them. The CDR3 spells CASSLVQEGNSPLHF. The CDR3, as DNA: TGTGCCAGCAGCTTAGTCCAGGAGGGTAATTCACCCCTCCACTTT.

The genes are TRBV12-3 or TRBV12-4 and TRBJ2-1; weak D call: TRBD1 (6 bases). The CDR3 runs 12 residues. Trimming took 6 bases from V and 6 from J, leaving 9 bases between them. The CDR3 here is CASRSGVNEQFF. The CDR3 nucleotides are TGTGCCAGCAGATCAGGGGTCAATGAGCAGTTCTTC.

V is TRBV12-3 or TRBV12-4 and J is TRBJ1-2, with D tentatively TRBD1 (6 bases). V was clipped by 8 bases and J by 8 bases, with 15 bases between them. The CDR3 sequence is 12 residues long. The CDR3 region has the DNA TGTGCCAGCGGAACAGGGAGAGGCGGCTACACCTTC. Translating gives CASGTGRGGYTF.

This chain joins TRBV28 and TRBJ1-6, with TRBD1 as a possible D gene (5 bases). The CDR3 totals 15 residues. Trimming removed 4 bases from V and 5 bases from J, with 12 bases in between. The germline CDR1 and CDR2 sequences are MDHEN and SYDVKM. CDR3 loop: CASSSSGVDNSPLHF. In DNA form, the CDR3 reads TGTGCCAGCAGTTCGTCGGGGGTCGATAATTCACCCCTCCACTTT.

The gene calls are TRBV20-1 and TRBJ1-1; D unclear. CDR1 and CDR2 (germline): DFQATT, SNEGSKA (reference sequence). CDR3 length equals 11 residues. V was pared by 5 bases and J by 5 bases, with 9 bases between. The CDR3 DNA reads TGCAGTGCTGCCACGAGGACTGAAGCTTTCTTT. Protein sequence: CSAATRTEAFF.

J is TRBJ1-2 and V is TRBV12-3 or TRBV12-4, with D unresolved. Trimming removed 7 bases at V and 0 bases at J, with 9 bases between. There are 13 residues in the CDR3. The CDR3 sequence is CASTWGANYGYTF. CDR3 sequence (DNA): TGTGCCAGCACGTGGGGAGCTAACTATGGCTACACCTTC.

This clone has just a few counts. The chain recombines TRBV30 with TRBJ2-3; D gene uncertain. The V gene's germline CDR1 is GTSNPN and CDR2 SVGIG (reference sequence). Trimming pared 3 bases from V and 0 bases from J, leaving 13 bases between. The CDR3 has 15 residues. The CDR3 DNA follows: TGTGCCTGGAGGGCGACTCTCGCTAGCACAGATACGCAGTATTTT. The encoded protein is CAWRATLASTDTQYF. The full variable domain, with the rest looked up from reference TRBV30 and TRBJ2-3, is SQTIHQWPATLVQPVGSPLSLECTVEGTSNPNLYWYRQAAGRGLQLLFYSVGIGQISSEVPQNLSASRPQDRQFILSSKKLLLSDSGFYLCAWRATLASTDTQYFGPGTRLTVL.

This sequence joins TRBV18 and TRBJ1-3; the D gene is possibly TRBD1 (5 bases). The length of the CDR3 is 15 residues. Trimming took 6 bases from V and 0 from J, leaving 12 bases between them. Germline CDR1 is KGHSH and CDR2 is LQKENI. The CDR3 DNA reads as TGTGCCAGCTCGCGCGACAGCCTCTCTGGAAACACCATATATTTT. Protein: CASSRDSLSGNTIYF.